What follows are 6 T cell receptor beta chains derived from one specimen sequenced in a study of metastatic and nonmetastatic thyroid tumors. TCRdb reprocessed the PCR reads via MiXCR. Of 35,000 to 45,000 clones in the sample, 3.2% were seen once. Patients underwent thyroid surgery, and none had received any treatment before it. Material for sequencing was blood. The source of these receptors is a female donor with papillary thyroid cancer or a benign thyroid nodule (not recorded which). Some clones in this sample may be carry-over from other donors' samples.

There are a few counts of this clone. The J gene is TRBJ1-6, the V gene TRBV28; 12 bases match TRBD1. J gave up 10 bases and V 4 bases, and 5 bases lay outside the gene matches. The CDR3 contains 15 residues. Per the germline V gene, CDR1 is MDHEN and CDR2 is SYDVKM. CDR3 region: CASSSRDRGHSPLHF. The CDR3 bases are TGTGCCAGCAGTTCCCGGGACAGGGGGCACTCACCCCTCCACTTT. The whole variable domain, filled in from reference TRBV28 and TRBJ1-6, reads DVKVTQSSRYLVKRTGEKVFLECVQDMDHENMFWYRQDPGLGLRLIYFSYDVKMKEKGDIPEGYSVSREKKERFSLILESASTNQTSMYLCASSSRDRGHSPLHFGNGTRLTVT.

This clone showed up many times. The chain is built from TRBV5-1 and TRBJ2-5; D ambiguous. Germline-derived CDR1 and CDR2 are SGHRS and YFSETQ. Trimming took 5 bases from V and 1 from J, leaving 12 bases between them. The length of the CDR3 is 14 residues. The CDR3 DNA follows: TGCGCCAGCAGAAAAATAGCCCCCCAAGAGACCCAGTACTTC. Encoded protein: CASRKIAPQETQYF.

This clone showed up many times. The chain combines TRBV30 with TRBJ2-4; perhaps D is TRBD1 or TRBD2 (5 bases each). This CDR3 has 14 residues. Germline-derived CDR1 and CDR2 are GTSNPN and SVGIG (reference sequence). V lost 5 bases to trimming and J lost 0 bases, with 11 bases between them. In DNA form, the CDR3 reads TGTGCCTGGGGGGGACCCCGAGCCAAAAACATTCAGTACTTC. Translating gives CAWGGPRAKNIQYF.

DNA for the CDR3: TGTGCCGCCACGGGAAACGGGCAAAATCAGCCCCAGCATTTT. Translation gives CAATGNGQNQPQHF. The V call is TRBV28, the J call TRBJ1-5; D gene uncertain. CDR1 and CDR2 (germline): MDHEN, SYDVKM. The CDR3 has 14 amino acids. Trimming took 11 bases from V and 4 from J, leaving 18 bases between them.

The sample holds many counts of this clone. The CDR3 region is CASSLGLAGGDEQFF. For the CDR3, the DNA is TGTGCCAGCAGCTTAGGGCTAGCGGGAGGAGATGAGCAGTTCTTC. The chain carries TRBV7-9 and TRBJ2-1, with 11 bases that match TRBD2. With 1 base clipped from V and 8 bases from J, the junction kept 4 bases outside the gene matches. This CDR3 is 15 amino acids long. Germline CDR1 and CDR2: SEHNR and FQNEAQ (reference sequence).

This chain uses TRBV5-1 with TRBJ2-3; 8 positions agree with TRBD1. The V segment lost 2 bases and the J segment 4 bases; nucleotides outside the gene matches: 15. Germline V gene data show CDR1 as SGHRS and CDR2 as YFSETQ. The CDR3 is 18 residues long. CDR3 sequence reads: CASSFSTGVGHTADTQYF. CDR3 bases: TGCGCCAGCAGCTTTTCGACAGGGGTGGGACACACGGCAGATACGCAGTATTTT.